This is a list of T cell receptor beta chains from one sample in a study of metastatic and nonmetastatic thyroid tumors. TCRdb reanalyzed the PCR reads with MiXCR. The sample contains about 16,000 clones, over 20% of which appear only once. Sequenced sample: blood. These receptors all come from a male donor with papillary thyroid cancer or a benign thyroid nodule (not recorded which). Some clones in this sample may be carry-over from other donors' samples. The CDR3 runs from the conserved cysteine through the conserved F or W. Each record gives: J gene, V gene, clone size, D gene, CDR3 protein, CDR3 DNA. A D gene is named only where the DNA matches it firmly. Size tells how often a clone was seen (once, few, many) or the class of an expanded clone, and some rows leave it out.

j_call: TRBJ2-1
v_call: TRBV7-2
clone_size: many
d_call: TRBD1
cdr3_aa: CASTPSSRDSGVAEQFF
cdr3_nt: TGTGCCAGCACCCCGTCTAGCCGGGACAGCGGAGTTGCTGAGCAGTTCTTC

j_call: TRBJ2-3
v_call: TRBV12-3/TRBV12-4
clone_size: -
d_call: -
cdr3_aa: CASASRRGFLGTDTQYF
cdr3_nt: TGTGCCAGCGCCTCGCGTAGGGGATTCCTTGGCACAGATACGCAGTATTTT

j_call: TRBJ1-6
v_call: TRBV9
clone_size: -
d_call: TRBD1
cdr3_aa: CASSRGTENSPLHF
cdr3_nt: TGTGCCAGCAGCAGAGGGACAGAAAATTCACCCCTCCACTTT

j_call: TRBJ2-7
v_call: TRBV7-2
clone_size: many
d_call: -
cdr3_aa: CASSPWGERSEQYF
cdr3_nt: TGTGCCAGCAGCCCGTGGGGGGAGCGTTCCGAGCAGTACTTC

j_call: TRBJ1-1
v_call: TRBV5-1
clone_size: medium-sized
d_call: -
cdr3_aa: CASSTFGNEAFF
cdr3_nt: TGCGCCAGCTCTACTTTCGGGAATGAAGCTTTCTTT

j_call: TRBJ2-3
v_call: TRBV6-2/TRBV6-3
clone_size: medium-sized
d_call: -
cdr3_aa: CASSFQEMRTQYF
cdr3_nt: TGTGCCAGCAGTTTTCAGGAGATGAGAACGCAGTATTTT

j_call: TRBJ1-1
v_call: TRBV7-9
clone_size: many
d_call: TRBD1
cdr3_aa: CASSITGTGGREAFF
cdr3_nt: TGTGCCAGCAGCATTACCGGGACAGGGGGCCGTGAAGCTTTCTTT

j_call: TRBJ1-5
v_call: TRBV19
clone_size: few
d_call: -
cdr3_aa: CASDRERLGRPQHF
cdr3_nt: TGTGCCAGTGATAGAGAACGGCTAGGTCGGCCCCAGCATTTT

j_call: TRBJ2-5
v_call: TRBV18
clone_size: -
d_call: -
cdr3_aa: CASSPRSWVDETQYF
cdr3_nt: TGTGCCAGCTCTCCACGATCCTGGGTAGATGAGACCCAGTACTTC

j_call: TRBJ1-6
v_call: TRBV6-1
clone_size: medium-sized
d_call: -
cdr3_aa: CASSNNEGGYSPLHF
cdr3_nt: TGTGCCAGCAGTAATAACGAGGGGGGGTACTCACCCCTCCACTTT

j_call: TRBJ2-5
v_call: TRBV5-1
clone_size: many
d_call: -
cdr3_aa: CASSVQETQYF
cdr3_nt: TGCGCCAGCAGCGTACAAGAGACCCAGTACTTC

j_call: TRBJ2-5
v_call: TRBV11-2
clone_size: -
d_call: TRBD1
cdr3_aa: CASRTSDRKETQYF
cdr3_nt: TGTGCCAGCAGGACTTCGGACAGGAAGGAGACCCAGTACTTC

j_call: TRBJ1-1
v_call: TRBV7-8
clone_size: many
d_call: -
cdr3_aa: CASSRTELNTEAFF
cdr3_nt: TGTGCCAGCAGTCGGACAGAGTTAAACACTGAAGCTTTCTTT

j_call: TRBJ2-6
v_call: TRBV19
clone_size: medium-sized
d_call: -
cdr3_aa: CASSIPPVSLSGANVLTF
cdr3_nt: TGTGCCAGTAGTATCCCCCCCGTTTCCCTCTCTGGGGCCAACGTCCTGACTTTC

j_call: TRBJ2-6
v_call: TRBV2
clone_size: many
d_call: -
cdr3_aa: CASTDFSGANVLTF
cdr3_nt: TGTGCCAGCACCGACTTCTCTGGGGCCAACGTCCTGACTTTC

j_call: TRBJ1-4
v_call: TRBV18
clone_size: many
d_call: TRBD1
cdr3_aa: CASSPDRATGEKLFF
cdr3_nt: TGTGCCAGCTCACCCGACAGGGCGACGGGTGAAAAACTGTTTTTT

j_call: TRBJ2-1
v_call: TRBV11-2
clone_size: -
d_call: TRBD2
cdr3_aa: CASSAGVSVIDEQLF
cdr3_nt: TGTGCCAGCAGCGCGGGAGTATCGGTAATCGATGAGCAGCTCTTC

j_call: TRBJ1-5
v_call: TRBV5-1
clone_size: -
d_call: -
cdr3_aa: CASSPGPGGGNQPQHF
cdr3_nt: TGCGCCAGCAGCCCCGGCCCCGGGGGGGGCAATCAGCCCCAGCATTTT

j_call: TRBJ2-1
v_call: TRBV6-4
clone_size: -
d_call: TRBD2
cdr3_aa: CASSDSGGGVPDQQFF
cdr3_nt: TGTGCCAGCAGCGACTCCGGCGGGGGGGTTCCGGATCAGCAGTTCTTC

j_call: TRBJ2-5
v_call: TRBV12-3/TRBV12-4
clone_size: many
d_call: -
cdr3_aa: CASTAFGETQYF
cdr3_nt: TGTGCCAGCACCGCATTCGGGGAGACCCAGTACTTC

j_call: TRBJ2-2
v_call: TRBV3-1
clone_size: -
d_call: -
cdr3_aa: CASSELVPGELFF
cdr3_nt: TGTGCCAGCAGCGAACTAGTTCCCGGGGAGCTGTTTTTT

j_call: TRBJ2-1
v_call: TRBV6-1
clone_size: many
d_call: -
cdr3_aa: CASSGSRGSYNEQFF
cdr3_nt: TGTGCCAGCAGTGGATCCAGGGGCTCCTACAATGAGCAGTTCTTC

j_call: TRBJ2-1
v_call: TRBV14
clone_size: many
d_call: -
cdr3_aa: CASSQDPWTYNEQFF
cdr3_nt: TGTGCCAGCAGCCAGGACCCCTGGACCTACAATGAGCAGTTCTTC

j_call: TRBJ2-7
v_call: TRBV4-2
clone_size: many
d_call: -
cdr3_aa: CASSQDQVRDTDRSYEQYF
cdr3_nt: TGTGCCAGCAGCCAAGATCAAGTCAGGGACACGGATCGATCCTACGAGCAGTACTTC

j_call: TRBJ1-2
v_call: TRBV19
clone_size: few
d_call: TRBD1
cdr3_aa: CASSIGGGADYGYTF
cdr3_nt: TGTGCCAGTAGTATCGGAGGGGGCGCCGACTATGGCTACACCTTC

j_call: TRBJ2-7
v_call: TRBV27
clone_size: few
d_call: -
cdr3_aa: CASSLSSEPYEQYF
cdr3_nt: TGTGCCAGCAGCCTGTCTAGCGAGCCCTACGAGCAGTACTTC

j_call: TRBJ2-7
v_call: TRBV3-1
clone_size: many
d_call: TRBD2
cdr3_aa: CASSEEEAGGRYEQYF
cdr3_nt: TGTGCCAGCAGCGAAGAGGAGGCGGGGGGGCGGTACGAGCAGTACTTC

j_call: TRBJ2-3
v_call: TRBV7-9
clone_size: many
d_call: -
cdr3_aa: CASSWRDSTDTQYF
cdr3_nt: TGTGCCAGCAGCTGGCGGGACAGTACAGATACGCAGTATTTT

j_call: TRBJ2-1
v_call: TRBV2
clone_size: -
d_call: -
cdr3_aa: CASSANLALVINEQFF
cdr3_nt: TGTGCCAGCAGTGCTAATCTAGCGTTGGTGATTAATGAGCAGTTCTTC

j_call: TRBJ2-1
v_call: TRBV11-2
clone_size: -
d_call: TRBD2
cdr3_aa: CASTPTSMNLLGYNEQFF
cdr3_nt: TGTGCCAGCACTCCGACTAGCATGAATCTTCTAGGCTACAATGAGCAGTTCTTC

j_call: TRBJ2-5
v_call: TRBV29-1
clone_size: many
d_call: TRBD1
cdr3_aa: CSVEPNRQGQETQYF
cdr3_nt: TGCAGCGTTGAACCAAATAGACAGGGTCAAGAGACCCAGTACTTC

j_call: TRBJ1-2
v_call: TRBV19
clone_size: -
d_call: TRBD1
cdr3_aa: CASSIDRVRGYTF
cdr3_nt: TGTGCCAGTAGTATCGACAGGGTTAGAGGCTACACCTTC

j_call: TRBJ2-5
v_call: TRBV15
clone_size: many
d_call: TRBD1
cdr3_aa: CATSMDRGQETQYF
cdr3_nt: TGTGCCACCAGTATGGACAGGGGGCAGGAGACCCAGTACTTC

j_call: TRBJ1-5
v_call: TRBV2
clone_size: many
d_call: -
cdr3_aa: CASSPSGVNQPQHF
cdr3_nt: TGTGCCAGCAGTCCATCGGGGGTAAATCAGCCCCAGCATTTT

j_call: TRBJ2-2
v_call: TRBV20-1
clone_size: -
d_call: TRBD1
cdr3_aa: CSASGQSKWGELFF
cdr3_nt: TGCAGTGCTTCGGGACAGTCTAAGTGGGGGGAGCTGTTTTTT

j_call: TRBJ2-7
v_call: TRBV27
clone_size: few
d_call: -
cdr3_aa: CASSSQGLSYEQYF
cdr3_nt: TGTGCCAGCAGTTCGCAGGGATTGAGCTACGAGCAGTACTTC

j_call: TRBJ1-1
v_call: TRBV2
clone_size: medium-sized
d_call: -
cdr3_aa: CASEKTGLPNTEAFF
cdr3_nt: TGTGCCAGCGAAAAAACGGGACTCCCGAACACTGAAGCTTTCTTT

j_call: TRBJ2-5
v_call: TRBV7-2
clone_size: many
d_call: -
cdr3_aa: CASSLARGSAETQYF
cdr3_nt: TGTGCCAGCAGCTTAGCGAGGGGTTCAGCCGAGACCCAGTACTTC

j_call: TRBJ1-2
v_call: TRBV5-1
clone_size: -
d_call: -
cdr3_aa: CASSLGTDYGYTF
cdr3_nt: TGCGCCAGCAGCTTGGGAACCGACTATGGCTACACCTTC

j_call: TRBJ2-3
v_call: TRBV7-3
clone_size: -
d_call: -
cdr3_aa: CASSSTGQSTDTQYF
cdr3_nt: TGTGCCAGCAGCTCAACTGGACAGAGCACAGATACGCAGTATTTT

j_call: TRBJ1-1
v_call: TRBV6-4
clone_size: few
d_call: -
cdr3_aa: CASSDSSLNTEAFF
cdr3_nt: TGTGCCAGCAGTGACTCCAGCCTGAACACTGAAGCTTTCTTT